The rows below give T cell receptor beta chains drawn from one sample of a study of CD8 T cells in ankylosing spondylitis. Each CDR3 protein is one row after TCRdb ran MiXCR on the 5' RACE reads. The data hold approximately 150,000 distinct CDR3 sequences, with 30% to 35% observed a single time. The specimen sequenced was synovial fluid, either unsorted or a sorted T cell fraction (not recorded which). All receptors come from a male donor with ankylosing spondylitis. The CDR3 runs from the conserved cysteine through the conserved F or W. D genes are given only for firm matches. Expanded clones are given a class, and other clones once, few, many or no size at all.

abundance	v_gene	j_gene	d_gene	CDR3nt	CDR3aa
few	TRBV20-1	TRBJ1-1	-	TGCAGTGCTGAGGCAGATAACACTGAAGCTTTCTTT	CSAEADNTEAFF
-	TRBV7-2	TRBJ2-7	-	TGTGCCAGCAGCTCGATGGGCCCCGGCGAGCAGTACTTC	CASSSMGPGEQYF
-	TRBV9	TRBJ1-1	-	TGTGCCAGCAGCGGAAAGAGGGAGAACACTGAAGCTTTCTTT	CASSGKRENTEAFF
-	TRBV6-5	TRBJ2-7	-	TGTGCCAGCAGTTACACCGGGACGTACGAGCAGTACTTC	CASSYTGTYEQYF
-	TRBV20-1	TRBJ2-3	TRBD2	TGCAGTGGGACTAGCGGGGTCGATACGCAGTATTTT	CSGTSGVDTQYF
-	TRBV3-1	TRBJ1-2	-	TGTGCCAGCAGCCTACAGAGCTATGGCTACACCTTC	CASSLQSYGYTF
-	TRBV27	TRBJ2-3	-	TGTGCCAGCAGTTCCGGAACTTGGAGGCGGTCCCGGCGGGATACGCAGTATTTT	CASSSGTWRRSRRDTQYF
-	TRBV18	TRBJ2-1	TRBD2	TGTGCCAGCTCAACAAGAACGGGACTAGCGGGTAAGAATGAGCAGTTCTTC	CASSTRTGLAGKNEQFF
many	TRBV6-5	TRBJ2-5	TRBD1	TGTGCCAGCAGTTACCAGACAGGGCGAGAGACCCAGTACTTC	CASSYQTGRETQYF
few	TRBV27	TRBJ2-1	TRBD1	TGTGCCAGCAGACTTGGACAGGTTGAGTTGAGTGAGCAGTTCTTC	CASRLGQVELSEQFF
-	TRBV30	TRBJ2-1	-	TGTGCCTGGAGCGATAGAATCTTTGGGGACGGGAGTTTCAATGAGCAGTTCTTC	CAWSDRIFGDGSFNEQFF
-	TRBV7-9	TRBJ2-3	-	TGTGCCAGCAGCCCCATGGTATCCGCGGATACGCAGTATTTT	CASSPMVSADTQYF
-	TRBV21-1	TRBJ2-7	-	TGTGCCAGCAGCTATAGGGCAGTATCCTACGAGCAGTACTTC	CASSYRAVSYEQYF
-	TRBV27	TRBJ1-5	-	TGTGCCAGCAGGCCCGCGGGGGGTAGCAATCAGCCCCAGCATTTT	CASRPAGGSNQPQHF
few	TRBV29-1	TRBJ1-1	-	TGCAGCGTTGAGGCGCGGGACAAGAACACTGAAGCTTTCTTT	CSVEARDKNTEAFF
-	TRBV12-1	TRBJ2-7	-	TGTGCCAGCAGCTTAGACGGTCCCTCCTACGAGCAGTACTTC	CASSLDGPSYEQYF
once	TRBV6-1	TRBJ2-1	TRBD1	TGTGCCAGGAAACCGGGACAGGGGTCCTGTGAGCAGTTCTTC	CARKPGQGSCEQFF
-	TRBV15	TRBJ1-1	-	TGTGCCACCAGCTTGGGGGAAGGGGGGTTGACTGAAGCTTTCTTT	CATSLGEGGLTEAFF
few	TRBV4-2	TRBJ1-4	-	TGTGCCAGCAGCCAAGATCTGCAGGAGGGAGAAAAACTGTTTTTT	CASSQDLQEGEKLFF
-	TRBV28	TRBJ2-3	-	TGTGCCAGCAGTTTAGGGGCTCGCGGAGATACGCAGTATTTT	CASSLGARGDTQYF
few	TRBV7-8	TRBJ1-1	-	TGTGCCAGCAGCTTAGTCCAGGGTGGGGCTTTCTTT	CASSLVQGGAFF
-	TRBV4-2	TRBJ2-1	TRBD2	TGTGCCAGCAGCCAAGCAACCGGGACTAGTAACAATGAGCAGTTCTTC	CASSQATGTSNNEQFF
-	TRBV20-1	TRBJ1-2	-	TGCAGTGCTGAAATAGGGGGTAGCCATGGCTACACCTTC	CSAEIGGSHGYTF
few	TRBV12-3/TRBV12-4	TRBJ2-1	-	TGTGCCAGCAGTTTAGCTAGTTTTGAGCAGTTCTTC	CASSLASFEQFF
-	TRBV20-1	TRBJ2-7	TRBD2	TGCAGTGCTAGTAGCGGGAACTCCCGGGGGAGGGAGCAGTACTTC	CSASSGNSRGREQYF
-	TRBV4-3	TRBJ2-3	-	TGCGCCAGCAGCCAAGAGCCATACGGGACGGGAACAGATACGCAGTATTTT	CASSQEPYGTGTDTQYF
few	TRBV12-3/TRBV12-4	TRBJ1-1	TRBD1	TGTGCCAGCAGACCGGGACAGGGGATTCTGAACACTGAAGCTTTCTTT	CASRPGQGILNTEAFF
few	TRBV2	TRBJ2-3	TRBD2	TGTGCCAGCATTAGCGGGAGGGCCCGTAGTACAGATACGCAGTATTTT	CASISGRARSTDTQYF
-	TRBV3-1	TRBJ2-3	TRBD2	TGTGCCAGCAGGGATACTAGCGGGGGAAGGGATACGCAGTATTTT	CASRDTSGGRDTQYF
many	TRBV20-1	TRBJ2-5	TRBD2	TGCAGTGCTAGAAACTGGCTAGCGGGTGAAGAGACCCAGTACTTC	CSARNWLAGEETQYF
once	TRBV7-2	TRBJ2-7	-	TGTGCCAGCAGCCAGACCAATAAAGCGAAGAACGAGCAGTACTTC	CASSQTNKAKNEQYF
few	TRBV20-1	TRBJ2-2	TRBD1	TGCAGTGCTAGGCGACAGGGGGCGAACACCGGGGAGCTGTTTTTT	CSARRQGANTGELFF
-	TRBV12-3/TRBV12-4	TRBJ1-5	-	TGTGCCAGCAGTTTCGACAGTGGCCAGCCCCAGCATTTT	CASSFDSGQPQHF
many	TRBV28	TRBJ2-5	TRBD2	TGTGCCAGCAGTCCCTTGGGACTAGCGGGAGCTCGGGAGACCCAGTACTTC	CASSPLGLAGARETQYF